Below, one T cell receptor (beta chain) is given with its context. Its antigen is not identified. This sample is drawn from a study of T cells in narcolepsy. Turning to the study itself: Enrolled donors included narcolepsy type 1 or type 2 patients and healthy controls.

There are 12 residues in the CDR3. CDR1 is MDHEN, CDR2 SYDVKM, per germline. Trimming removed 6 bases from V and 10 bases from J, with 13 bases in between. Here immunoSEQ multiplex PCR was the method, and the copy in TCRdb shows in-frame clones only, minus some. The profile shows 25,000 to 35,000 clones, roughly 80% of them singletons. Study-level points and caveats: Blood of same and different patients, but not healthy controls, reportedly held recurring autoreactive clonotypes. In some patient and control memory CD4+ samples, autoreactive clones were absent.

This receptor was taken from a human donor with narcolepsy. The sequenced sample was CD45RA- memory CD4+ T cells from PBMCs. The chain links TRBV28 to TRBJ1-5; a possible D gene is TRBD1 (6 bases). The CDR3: CASRQQGSPQHF. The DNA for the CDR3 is TGTGCCAGCAGACAACAGGGATCCCCCCAGCATTTT.